This entry is about one T cell receptor beta chain. The data were obtained in a study of beta chain features in type 1 diabetes. Study background: Age, gender and cell yields were alike across patients and healthy donors.

Germline assignment: CDR1 LGHNA and CDR2 YSLEER. The CDR3 has 14 amino acids. Between the trimmed V and J ends, which lost 0 bases and 8 bases, there was a span of 14 bases. Since all of the isolated RNA was reverse transcribed, expressed TCRB transcripts were what got sequenced. Assay: immunoSEQ multiplex PCR; the TCRdb copy retains only in-frame clones and omits some. The repertoire holds 200,000 to 250,000 clones, with 11% as singletons. A CD45RO/CCR7/CD25/CD127/CD95/CD27 panel sorted naive, central memory, regulatory and stem cell-like memory CD4+ cells. The sample taken for sequencing was central memory CD4+ T cells from blood. This clonotype was obtained from a man between 18 and 29 years old in good health. V and J are TRBV4-3 and TRBJ2-7; no clear D gene. The CDR3, as DNA: TGCGCCAGCAGCCAAGATTCCCGCAGTTACAAGCAGTACTTC. As protein: CASSQDSRSYKQYF.